A selection of T cell receptor beta chains follows, all from one sample in a study of blood T cell repertoires in COVID-19. The table came from immunoSEQ multiplex PCR; TCRdb's copy has only in-frame clones and leaves some out. The repertoire holds 85,000 to 90,000 clones, with 86% as singletons. The sequenced sample consisted of peripheral blood. The source is a human donor in a cohort sampled during active COVID-19. The CDR3 runs from the conserved cysteine through the conserved F or W. Fields, in order: V gene, D gene, J gene, clone size, CDR3 protein, CDR3 DNA. The D gene is left open where the match is weak. Not every row has a clone size; where given, it reads once, few, many or a size class.

TRBV11-2	.	TRBJ1-1	.	CASSLDGGYTEAFF	TGTGCCAGCAGCTTAGATGGGGGCTACACTGAAGCTTTCTTT
TRBV10-1	.	TRBJ2-7	.	CASSESERTYGNEQYF	TGCGCCAGCAGTGAGTCTGAGCGGACCTACGGGAACGAGCAGTACTTC
TRBV5-1	TRBD1	TRBJ1-2	.	CASSSQGTEYGYTF	TGCGCCAGCAGCTCGCAAGGGACAGAGTATGGCTACACCTTC
TRBV13	TRBD1	TRBJ1-2	once	CASTHRGDREDGYTF	TGTGCCAGCACCCACCGAGGGGACAGGGAAGATGGCTACACCTTC
TRBV11-3	.	TRBJ1-3	.	CASSLRGNSGNTIYF	TGTGCCAGCAGCTTAAGGGGGAACTCTGGAAACACCATATATTTT
TRBV28	TRBD2	TRBJ2-1	.	CASRTSGWGGPEQFF	TGTGCCAGCAGAACTAGCGGGTGGGGGGGACCTGAGCAGTTCTTC
TRBV24-1	TRBD2	TRBJ2-5	.	CATSSSGSMETQYF	TGTGCCACCAGTTCTAGCGGGAGTATGGAGACCCAGTACTTC
TRBV7-9	TRBD2	TRBJ2-2	.	CASSLVLAGTGELFF	TGTGCCAGCAGCTTAGTACTAGCGGGCACCGGGGAGCTGTTTTTT
TRBV12-2	.	TRBJ1-1	.	CASRPWTAPFLRMNTEAFF	TGTGCAAGTCGCCCCTGGACAGCTCCCTTTCTCCGCATGAACACTGAAGCTTTCTTT
TRBV4-3	TRBD2	TRBJ2-7	.	CASSQDWTSGRNEQYF	TGCGCCAGCAGCCAAGATTGGACTAGCGGGAGGAACGAGCAGTACTTC
TRBV27	TRBD1	TRBJ2-5	.	CASSLSRTGLETQYF	TGTGCCAGCAGTTTATCCCGGACAGGGCTGGAGACCCAGTACTTC
TRBV12-5	TRBD1	TRBJ1-1	.	CASGPPVLRQGADTEAFF	TGTGCTAGTGGTCCGCCTGTACTTAGACAGGGGGCGGACACTGAAGCTTTCTTT
TRBV9	TRBD2	TRBJ2-3	.	CASSVAGPGRYTDTQYF	TGTGCCAGCAGCGTAGCTGGGCCCGGGAGGTACACAGATACGCAGTATTTT
TRBV27	.	TRBJ1-4	once	CASSFQGRSNEKLFF	TGTGCCAGCAGTTTCCAGGGGCGGTCCAATGAAAAACTGTTTTTT
TRBV7-9	.	TRBJ1-6	.	CASSLENSPLHF	TGTGCCAGCAGCTTGGAGAATTCACCCCTCCACTTT
TRBV27	.	TRBJ1-1	.	CASSLITPGLRKAFF	TGTGCCAGCAGTTTAATAACCCCGGGACTACGAAAAGCTTTCTTT
TRBV9	.	TRBJ2-1	.	CASSVGGGNNEQFF	TGTGCCAGCAGCGTAGGGGGAGGTAACAATGAGCAGTTCTTC
TRBV4-3	.	TRBJ1-4	once	CASSQIREKLFF	TGCGCCAGCAGCCAAATTCGGGAAAAACTGTTTTTT
TRBV7-9	.	TRBJ2-7	.	CASSPLWGQGLEQYF	TGTGCCAGCAGCCCCCTCTGGGGGCAGGGCCTCGAGCAGTACTTC
TRBV9	.	TRBJ2-2	.	CASSLDQGTGELFF	TGTGCCAGCAGCTTAGACCAGGGGACCGGGGAGCTGTTTTTT
TRBV7-9	.	TRBJ2-3	.	CASSSHRQSTDTQYF	TGTGCCAGCAGCTCACATAGACAGAGCACAGATACGCAGTATTTT
TRBV5-6	.	TRBJ2-5	.	CASSRFTGKETQYF	TGTGCCAGCAGCCGCTTCACGGGGAAAGAGACCCAGTACTTC
TRBV19	.	TRBJ1-5	.	CASSTDSRNQPQHF	TGTGCCAGTAGTACGGACAGCCGCAATCAGCCCCAGCATTTT
TRBV11-3	TRBD2	TRBJ2-3	.	CASSGPGGKSDTQYF	TGTGCCAGCAGCGGTCCGGGAGGGAAGTCAGATACGCAGTATTTT